The sequence of this TCR beta chain was determined in a study of Japanese encephalitis immunity and Zika vaccine responses. Study summary: Peptides were 15-mers with 11-residue overlaps and predicted affinity below 50 nM.

TCRdb analysed the 5' RACE reads with MiXCR anew, one entry per CDR3 protein. Seen here are 1,600 or so distinct CDR3 sequences, 5.5% to 7% observed once, and the top ten hold approximately 28%. V was cut by 4 bases and J by 7 bases, with 20 bases left in between. The CDR3 extends over 16 amino acids. Germline V gives CDR1 MGHDK, CDR2 SYGVNS. This clonotype has only a few counts. CFSE-labeled PBMCs were cultured about six days with peptide pools, each at roughly 1.1 ug/mL. Proliferating CD4 T cells were sorted unfixed as live CD56-CD19-CD16-CD3+CD4+ CFSE-low cells. The study, taken as a whole, reports: JEV-pre-vaccinated donors lost CD4 richness to conserved ZIKV epitopes after ZPIV. JEV-pre-vaccinated donors shared more clonotypes across time-points and stimulations than YFV donors.

The origin of this receptor is an adult woman who received an inactivated Zika virus vaccine. The sample here was antigen-activated CD4+ T cells from blood, cultured, taken during a Zika inactivated vaccine study. The chain recombines TRBV25-1 with TRBJ2-1; maybe TRBD1 (6 bases). The CDR3 reads CASSGSVGATGNEQFF. CDR3 coding DNA: TGTGCCAGCAGTGGGTCGGTGGGGGCCACGGGAAATGAGCAGTTCTTC.